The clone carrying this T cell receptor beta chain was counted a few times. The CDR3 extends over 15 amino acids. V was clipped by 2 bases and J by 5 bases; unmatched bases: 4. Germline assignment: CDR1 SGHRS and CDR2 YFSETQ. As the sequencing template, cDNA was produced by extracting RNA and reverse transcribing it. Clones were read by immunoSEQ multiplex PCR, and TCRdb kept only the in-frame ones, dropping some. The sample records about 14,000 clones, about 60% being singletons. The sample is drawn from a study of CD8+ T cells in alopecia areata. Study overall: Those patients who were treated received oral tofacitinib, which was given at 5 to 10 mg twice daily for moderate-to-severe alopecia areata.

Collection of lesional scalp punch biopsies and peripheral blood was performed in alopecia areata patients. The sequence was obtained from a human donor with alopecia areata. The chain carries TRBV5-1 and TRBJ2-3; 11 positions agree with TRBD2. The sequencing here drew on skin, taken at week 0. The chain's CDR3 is CASSLTSGGGDTQYF. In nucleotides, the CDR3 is TGCGCCAGCAGCTTAACTAGCGGGGGCGGAGATACGCAGTATTTT.